This entry concerns a single TCR beta chain. Its matching antigen is unknown. The germline V gene encodes CDR1 LGHNA and CDR2 YSLEER. The CDR3 runs 13 residues. Between the trimmed V and J ends, which lost 1 base and 7 bases, there was a span of 7 bases. This record comes from a study of T cell responses to AZD1222 COVID-19 vaccine. Profiling relied on immunoSEQ multiplex PCR, and the TCRdb table lists in-frame clones only, not all of them. The sample lists 180,000 or so clones, approximately 93% occurring once. Study observations and caveats: Vaccine-associated CD4 TCRs ranged over spike, dominating at 160-218 and 743-854. Vaccination with two AZD1222 doses was followed by a rise in Spike-specific TCR breadth and depth.

The sequence came from an adult who received the AZD1222 COVID-19 vaccine. This chain uses TRBV4-3 with TRBJ2-2; D not certain. The input for sequencing was peripheral blood, taken 28 days after the second AZD1222 dose. The DNA for the CDR3 is TGCGCCAGCAGCCAAGCCTCGGACGGGGAGCTGTTTTTT. Protein product: CASSQASDGELFF.